This T cell receptor (beta chain) was observed in a study of post-analysis software for immune sequencing data. General observations from the study: The study found TRBV5-6, TRBV5-1 and TRBV20-1 among about five TRBV segments more frequent in patients than controls. The F measure placed samples prepared in the same batch into strongly shared clusters. Normalized Chao1 diversity in multiple sclerosis patients fell significantly below that of controls.

The TCR beta cDNA libraries contained unique molecular identifiers. When about 0.95 to 10 million T cells were used, they gave some 540,000 cDNA molecules. TCRdb independently ran MiXCR on the PCR reads; one entry per CDR3 protein. In the table there are roughly 650,000 distinct CDR3 sequences, 59% of which are singletons. This CDR3 contains 14 residues. V was shortened by 6 bases and J by 0 bases, with 10 bases between the two germline ends. Per the germline V gene, CDR1 is SNHLY and CDR2 is FYNNEI. As for this clonotype: The antigen is unknown.

The chain couples TRBV2 to TRBJ2-3, with D hard to call. The material sequenced was blood. The source is a girl aged 2 to 9 with multiple sclerosis. The CDR3 nucleotides read TGTGCCAGCAGACCGGGTTTTAGCACAGATACGCAGTATTTT. Residues: CASRPGFSTDTQYF.